A selection of T cell receptor beta chains follows, all from one sample in a study of early T cells in non-severe SARS-CoV-2 infection. One entry per CDR3 protein, called by TCRdb with MiXCR from the 5' RACE reads. The data hold around 52,000 distinct CDR3 sequences, with approximately 10% observed a single time. Sequenced input: whole blood. The receptors stem from an adult who was a healthcare worker with PCR-confirmed SARS-CoV-2 infection or an uninfected control (not recorded which). Both conserved end residues are part of each CDR3.

j_call v_call cdr3_aa
TRBJ2-2 TRBV5-1 CASSSMSASVTGELFF
TRBJ2-1 TRBV12-3/TRBV12-4 CASSSLKEGYEQFF
TRBJ1-5 TRBV12-3/TRBV12-4 CASSLWGEMNPPQHF
TRBJ1-3 TRBV9 CASSLTGNTIYF
TRBJ2-5 TRBV3-1 CASSHGGETQYF
TRBJ2-3 TRBV7-9 CASSLPTSGGVKDTQYF
TRBJ1-3 TRBV20-1 CSARDRGHNTIYF
TRBJ2-2 TRBV7-3 CASSLQVGGSTGELFF
TRBJ1-2 TRBV10-3 CAISEPPGTSNYGYTF
TRBJ2-7 TRBV4-2 CASSQGAAKGPYEQYF
TRBJ1-4 TRBV2 CASSENSAFATNEKLFF
TRBJ1-6 TRBV11-2 CATPSYNSPLHF
TRBJ1-3 TRBV7-2 CASSLTGNSGNTIYF
TRBJ2-2 TRBV18 CASSPVGVGELFF
TRBJ2-7 TRBV5-1 CASSLARKPHEQYF
TRBJ1-6 TRBV27 CASSLLQGRDSPLHF
TRBJ1-4 TRBV29-1 CSGPVSTNEKLFF
TRBJ2-2 TRBV27 CASSPHRGRASTGELFF
TRBJ2-4 TRBV3-1 CASSQDRWDGLAKNIQYF
TRBJ1-5 TRBV30 CAWSVGTVYQPQHF
TRBJ1-1 TRBV28 CASSRLGTENTEAFF
TRBJ2-2 TRBV20-1 CSATREGTGSTTGELFF
TRBJ2-7 TRBV6-1 CASSETRGRYEQYF
TRBJ2-3 TRBV27 CASSLRVADTQYF
TRBJ2-1 TRBV11-2 CASSLTDNEQFF
TRBJ1-1 TRBV2 CASSLYTGGTEAFF
TRBJ2-5 TRBV7-6 CASSLDRRLQETQYF
TRBJ1-2 TRBV7-9 CASTKAAESYTF
TRBJ1-4 TRBV10-2 CASSSSGVLNEKLFF
TRBJ2-3 TRBV9 CASSAGTSGTDTQYF
TRBJ1-2 TRBV3-1 CASSQVTGANYGYTF
TRBJ2-3 TRBV7-2 CASSLARAGGTDTQYF
TRBJ2-1 TRBV28 CASSFLTSGAYNEQFF
TRBJ2-7 TRBV2 CASRGGVGDSYEQYF
TRBJ2-5 TRBV12-3/TRBV12-4 CASRGTSEGTQYF
TRBJ2-1 TRBV7-8 CASSQRDSSYNEQFF
TRBJ1-5 TRBV3-1 CASSQDNRGNQPQHF
TRBJ2-7 TRBV12-3/TRBV12-4 CASSSRTASYEQYF
TRBJ2-3 TRBV28 CASSPQTSGVTDTQYF
TRBJ2-4 TRBV9 CASSVGKTSGALAKNIQYF
TRBJ2-2 TRBV18 CASSPRFGTAVGTGELFF
TRBJ2-1 TRBV5-1 CASSLGGGFPSSYNEQFF
TRBJ1-1 TRBV25-1 CASSEPGGGTEAFF
TRBJ2-3 TRBV20-1 CSALRQGSGTDTQYF
TRBJ1-5 TRBV5-1 CASSLETGLSCNQPQHF
TRBJ1-5 TRBV2 CASTFLDDNQPQHF
TRBJ1-2 TRBV7-2 CASSSTRPGGYTF
TRBJ2-1 TRBV12-3/TRBV12-4 CASTLGAGIYNEQFF
TRBJ2-4 TRBV20-1 CSASGGGGENIQYF
TRBJ2-1 TRBV30 CAWEREGNNEQFF
TRBJ1-6 TRBV24-1 CARLAKKGSPLHF
TRBJ1-6 TRBV12-3/TRBV12-4 CASSTDLVRNSPLHF
TRBJ2-1 TRBV2 CATQGSSYNEQFF
TRBJ1-1 TRBV18 CASSPTMSDTEAFF
TRBJ2-7 TRBV24-1 CATSDQPGRSYEQYF